One sample yielded the 17 T cell receptor beta chains listed below, sequenced in a study of blood T cell repertoires in COVID-19. Data came from immunoSEQ multiplex PCR; TCRdb stores just in-frame clones and leaves some out. The table shows under 300,000 clones, with roughly 90% occurring only once. The sample comprised peripheral blood. The receptors were sampled from a woman aged 30 to 39 with COVID-19, enrolled during active disease.

The chain couples TRBV3-1 (or the pseudogene TRBV3-2) to TRBJ2-2; no clear D gene. Germline loops: CDR1 LGHDT, CDR2 YNNKEL (reference sequence). CDR3 size: 12 residues. V was pared by 4 bases and J by 8 bases, with 8 bases between. CDR3 sequence (DNA): TGTGCCAGCAGCCCCCTGGCAGGGGAGCTGTTTTTT. Encoded protein: CASSPLAGELFF.

The chain links TRBV19 to TRBJ2-3; D is unresolved. Trimming took 7 bases from V and 2 from J, leaving 7 bases between them. Looked up from germline, CDR1 is LNHDA and CDR2 is SQIVND (reference sequence). This CDR3 is built from 12 residues. Written as DNA, the CDR3 is TGTGCCAGTATAGGAGACACAGATACGCAGTATTTT. Translating gives CASIGDTDTQYF.

The chain uses TRBV27 and TRBJ1-5; D is unclear. Trimming removed 6 bases at V and 7 bases at J, with 13 bases between. Germline CDR1 reads MNHEY; CDR2 reads SMNVEV (reference sequence). The CDR3 is 13 residues long. CDR3 loop: CASSTGSRQPQHF. The CDR3 region has the DNA TGTGCCAGCAGCACGGGGAGTCGCCAGCCCCAGCATTTT.

This sequence joins TRBV6-5 and TRBJ2-2, with a possible D match to TRBD2 (6 bases). Germline loops: CDR1 MNHEY, CDR2 SVGAGI. Trimming stripped 5 bases from V and 6 bases from J, with 16 bases between. CDR3 size: 15 residues. CDR3 amino acids: CASSTPAWGAGELFF. The CDR3 DNA reads TGTGCCAGCAGTACCCCGGCGTGGGGGGCCGGGGAGCTGTTTTTT.

The chain has TRBV19 and TRBJ2-5; 13 nucleotides match TRBD2. Unmatched junction bases numbered 4, after V lost 5 bases and J lost 4 bases. The CDR3 covers 15 residues. CDR1 LNHDA and CDR2 SQIVND come from the germline V gene (reference sequence). The CDR3 DNA reads as TGTGCCAGTAGTCCTGGACTAGCGGGGGCAGAGACCCAGTACTTC. Translation: CASSPGLAGAETQYF.

This chain uses TRBV28 with TRBJ2-3, with TRBD2 matching over 11 bases. CDR3 size: 14 residues. V was clipped by 10 bases and J by 1 base; unmatched bases: 4. From germline, CDR1 is MDHEN and CDR2 SYDVKM. CDR3 sequence (DNA): TGTGCCACCAAACTAGCGGGGGGCACAGATACGCAGTATTTT. It translates to CATKLAGGTDTQYF.

This chain connects TRBV5-1 to TRBJ1-4; D is possibly TRBD1 (6 bases). Germline values: CDR1 SGHRS, CDR2 YFSETQ. Trimming stripped 0 bases from V and 7 bases from J, with 10 bases between. This CDR3 has 14 residues. The CDR3 region is CASSLAGVTEKLFF. CDR3 bases: TGCGCCAGCAGCTTGGCAGGGGTGACTGAAAAACTGTTTTTT.

The chain employs TRBV11-2 and TRBJ1-2; TRBD1 matches at 10 bases. The CDR3 is made up of 16 amino acids. CDR1 and CDR2 (germline): SGHAT, FQNNGV. V was pared by 5 bases and J by 4 bases, with 10 bases of the junction left unmatched. CDR3 amino acids: CASSILRDRGFYGYTF. CDR3 in DNA: TGTGCCAGCAGCATTCTCCGGGACAGGGGTTTCTATGGCTACACCTTC.

The rearrangement joins TRBV27 to TRBJ1-1; D gene ambiguous. V lost 4 bases, J lost 1 base, and 7 bases lay in between. CDR1 and CDR2 (germline): MNHEY, SMNVEV (reference sequence). The CDR3 sequence is 13 residues long. CDR3 region: CASSSLSNTEAFF. As DNA, the CDR3 is TGTGCCAGCAGTTCCCTCTCGAACACTGAAGCTTTCTTT.

The count of this clone is one. A much more abundant neighbour one base away suggests this may be a read error. The rearrangement joins TRBV11-2 to TRBJ1-5; a possible D gene is TRBD1 (6 bases). The V end lost 5 bases, the J end lost 0 bases, and 11 bases lay between the germline ends. CDR1 is SGHAT and CDR2 is FQNNGV in the germline V gene. The CDR3 sequence is 15 residues long. CDR3 nucleotides: TGTGCCAGCAGCCTCGGGGACATTAGCAATCAGCCCCAGCATTTT. Translating it yields CASSLGDISNQPQHF.

The chain links TRBV5-6 to TRBJ1-5; 9 bases match TRBD1. V was pared by 3 bases and J by 6 bases, with 10 bases of the junction left unmatched. CDR1 is SGHDT, CDR2 YYEEEE, per germline. There are 16 residues in the CDR3. CDR3 region: CASSSTGGPRGQPQHF. CDR3 bases: TGTGCCAGCAGCTCTACAGGGGGCCCCCGGGGTCAGCCCCAGCATTTT.

J is TRBJ1-2 and V is TRBV18; a weak D match, TRBD1 (6 bases). The CDR3 is 17 amino acids. V shed 6 bases and J shed 4 bases, with 24 bases lying between them. The V gene's germline CDR1 is KGHSH and CDR2 LQKENI. The CDR3 is CASSLRSVADSAYGYTF. In DNA form, the CDR3 reads TGTGCCAGCTCCCTGCGTTCGGTGGCGGACAGCGCCTATGGCTACACCTTC.

The chain uses TRBV27 and TRBJ2-1; TRBD2 agrees at 12 bases. The V and J ends lost 6 bases and 3 bases, in that order; junction bases with no gene match: 3. CDR1 and CDR2 from the germline V gene are MNHEY and SMNVEV (reference sequence). The CDR3 is 15 amino acids. The CDR3 nucleotides read TGTGCCAGCAGGACTAGCGGGGGTCTCTACAATGAGCAGTTCTTC. Its translation is CASRTSGGLYNEQFF.

With regard to this clone: Other DNA sequences within the sample encode an identical CDR3. CDR3: CASSYRGSSYNEQFF. The CDR3 DNA follows: TGTGCCAGCAGTTACAGGGGGAGCTCCTACAATGAGCAGTTCTTC. The chain links TRBV6-5 to TRBJ2-1, with TRBD1 as a possible D gene (6 bases). CDR1 MNHEY and CDR2 SVGAGI come from the germline V gene. V lost 2 bases, J lost 0 bases, and 8 bases lay in between. The CDR3 is made up of 15 amino acids.

CDR3 in DNA: TGCGCCAGCAGCTTGCTCCGGGATACCAATTCACCCCTCCACTTT. Amino acid sequence: CASSLLRDTNSPLHF. V is TRBV5-1 and J is TRBJ1-6; D unclear. Between the trimmed V and J ends, which lost 1 base and 7 bases, there was a span of 12 bases. The CDR3 covers 15 residues. Germline loops: CDR1 SGHRS, CDR2 YFSETQ.

The rearrangement uses TRBV5-1 and TRBJ1-6; possibly TRBD1 for D (5 bases). CDR1 is SGHRS and CDR2 is YFSETQ in the germline V gene. CDR3 size: 15 residues. V shed 2 bases and J shed 7 bases, with 13 bases lying between them. The CDR3 DNA is TGCGCCAGCAGCTTAGACAGTCCCGGGAATTCACCCCTCCACTTT. This gives the protein CASSLDSPGNSPLHF. Supplemented by reference TRBV5-1 and TRBJ1-6, the full variable domain reads KAGVTQTPRYLIKTRGQQVTLSCSPISGHRSVSWYQQTPGQGLQFLFEYFSETQRNKGNFPGRFSGRQFSNSRSEMNVSTLELGDSALYLCASSLDSPGNSPLHFGNGTRLTVT.

The chain combines TRBV13 with TRBJ1-2, with no clear D. Germline CDR1 reads PRHDT; CDR2 reads FYEKMQ (reference sequence). This CDR3 is built from 13 residues. Trimming took 5 bases from V and 6 from J, leaving 13 bases between them. The CDR3 DNA sequence: TGTGCCAGCAGCCCGGGAGTTCAAAATGGCTACACCTTC. Its protein product is CASSPGVQNGYTF.